Below, 5 T cell receptor beta chains from the same sample are listed, as sequenced in a study of OX40 agonist ivuxolimab in advanced cancers. TCRdb's table, derived via immunoSEQ multiplex PCR, lists solely in-frame clones and lacks some. In the table there are 80,000 or so clones, 84% of which are singletons. The starting material was CD4+ or CD8+ T cells sorted from blood, obtained in a trial of the OX40 agonist ivuxolimab. These receptors were collected from an adult with an advanced solid tumor such as melanoma, head and neck, liver or kidney cancer.

This chain uses TRBV4-1 with TRBJ1-6; the D gene is possibly TRBD1 (6 bases). CDR1 MGHRA and CDR2 YSYEKL come from the germline V gene. Trimming took off 4 bases at V and 2 bases at J, with 18 bases between the two ends. The CDR3 length is 18 residues. This CDR3 reads CASSRDISGETYNSPLHF. In DNA, the CDR3 is TGCGCCAGCAGCCGAGACATTTCAGGGGAAACCTATAATTCACCCCTCCACTTT.

The chain is built from TRBV7-2 and TRBJ1-4; maybe TRBD1 (5 bases). The CDR3 totals 14 residues. The germline CDR1 and CDR2 sequences are SGHTA and FQGNSA. The V and J ends lost 1 base and 8 bases respectively, with 11 bases between them. The CDR3 loop reads CASSLEGEWEKLFF. CDR3 sequence (DNA): TGTGCCAGCAGCTTAGAAGGGGAATGGGAAAAACTGTTTTTT.

This clone was counted a single time. V is TRBV5-1 and J is TRBJ2-3; TRBD2 agrees at 12 bases. The junction had 3 bases not matched to a gene; V was cut back by 4 bases and J by 0 bases. The CDR3 is 16 residues long. Per germline, CDR1 SGHRS and CDR2 YFSETQ. The chain's CDR3 is CASSPGLAGSTDTQYF. Written as DNA, the CDR3 is TGCGCCAGCAGCCCAGGACTAGCGGGAAGCACAGATACGCAGTATTTT.

This clone was recorded only once. This sequence joins TRBV29-1 and TRBJ2-3; D possibly corresponds to TRBD1 (6 bases). Trimming removed 4 bases from V and 2 bases from J, with 19 bases in between. This CDR3 comprises 16 residues. Germline CDR1 reads SQVTM; CDR2 reads ANQGSEA. In DNA form, the CDR3 reads TGCAGCGTTGTGGGAATGGAGACAGGTACCACAGATACGCAGTATTTT. It yields the protein CSVVGMETGTTDTQYF.

The chain links TRBV5-4 to TRBJ1-1, with 7 bases identical to TRBD1. Germline CDR1 and CDR2: SGHNT and YYREEE (reference sequence). The CDR3 has 13 residues. Unmatched junction bases numbered 3, after V lost 3 bases and J lost 4 bases. The DNA for the CDR3 is TGTGCCAGCAGCTCACAGGGGTCCACTGAAGCTTTCTTT. This gives the protein CASSSQGSTEAFF.